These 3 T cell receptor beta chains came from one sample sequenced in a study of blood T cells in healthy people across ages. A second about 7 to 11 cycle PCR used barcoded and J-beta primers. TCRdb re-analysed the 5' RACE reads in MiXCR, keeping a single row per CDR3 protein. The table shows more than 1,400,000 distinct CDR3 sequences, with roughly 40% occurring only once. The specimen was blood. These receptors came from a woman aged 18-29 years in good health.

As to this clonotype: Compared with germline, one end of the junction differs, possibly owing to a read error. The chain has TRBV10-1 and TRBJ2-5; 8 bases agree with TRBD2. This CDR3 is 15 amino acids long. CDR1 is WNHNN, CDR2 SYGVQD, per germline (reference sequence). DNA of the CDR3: TGCGCCAGCAGTGAAGGGAAGCGGGGGTCGGAGACCCGGTACTTC. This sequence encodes CASSEGKRGSETRYF.

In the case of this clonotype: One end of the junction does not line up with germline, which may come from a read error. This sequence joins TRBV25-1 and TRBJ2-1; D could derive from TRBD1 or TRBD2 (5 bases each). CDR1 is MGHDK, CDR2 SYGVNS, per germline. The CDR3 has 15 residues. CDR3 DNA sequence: TGTGCCAGCAGTGATTGGGACCGCGCCTACAAGGAGCAGTTCTTC. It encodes CASSDWDRAYKEQFF.

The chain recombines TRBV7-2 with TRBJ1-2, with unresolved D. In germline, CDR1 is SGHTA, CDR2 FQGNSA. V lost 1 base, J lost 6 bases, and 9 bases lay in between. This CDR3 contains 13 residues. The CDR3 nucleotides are TGTGCCAGCAGCTTAGACCCCGCGAATGGCTACACCTTC. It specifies CASSLDPANGYTF. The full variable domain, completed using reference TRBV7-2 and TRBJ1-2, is GAGVSQSPSNKVTEKGKDVELRCDPISGHTALYWYRQSLGQGLEFLIYFQGNSAPDKSGLPSDRFSAERTGGSVSTLTIQRTQQEDSAVYLCASSLDPANGYTFGSGTRLTVV.